The following is a T cell receptor beta chain sequence with its context. What it recognizes is unknown. Time point defined: pretreatment peripheral blood. The sample belongs to a study of PD-L1 blockade in urothelial cancer. General study points: Below-median pretreatment blood TCR clonality was a predictor of better survival.

This table comes from immunoSEQ multiplex PCR, and its TCRdb copy is limited to in-frame clones, with some not included. The sample shows 85,000 to 95,000 clones, 80% to 90% of them seen only once. The clonotype originates from a woman aged 80 or over with urothelial cancer. The sample was PBMCs, taken around atezolizumab (anti-PD-L1) treatment.

The CDR3 sequence is CASSPWAGGSNTEAFF. DNA of the CDR3: TGTGCCAGCTCCCCGTGGGCGGGGGGCTCTAACACTGAAGCTTTCTTT. The V call is TRBV18, the J call TRBJ1-1; a weak D match, TRBD1 (6 bases). V lost 6 bases and J lost 2, with 19 bases in between. The V gene's germline CDR1 is KGHSH and CDR2 LQKENI. The CDR3 is made up of 16 amino acids.